A selection of T cell receptor beta chains follows, all from one sample in a study of T cells in Graves' hyperthyroidism and ophthalmopathy. TCRdb independently ran MiXCR on the multiplex PCR reads; one entry per CDR3 protein. In the table there are approximately 620,000 distinct CDR3 sequences, more than 11% of which are singletons. The specimen sequenced was blood. All receptors derive from a woman aged 25-40 years with Graves' hyperthyroidism that later progressed to Graves' ophthalmopathy. Both conserved end residues are part of each CDR3. A D gene is named only where the DNA matches it firmly. Clone size is not always given. Where it is, it says once, few, many or a class for expanded clones.

v_call	j_call	clone_size	d_call	cdr3_nt	cdr3_aa
TRBV4-3	TRBJ2-1	few	TRBD1	TGCGCCAGCAGCCGAGTGACAGGGGGAGGCAATGAGCAGTTCTTC	CASSRVTGGGNEQFF
TRBV5-1	TRBJ2-1	.	TRBD1	TGCGCCAGCAGCTTAGGGGACAGAGGGAGCAATGAGCAGTTCTTC	CASSLGDRGSNEQFF
TRBV6-5	TRBJ2-7	many	TRBD1	TGTGCCAGCAGTTACTTAGGGGGTGGGACAGACTCCTACGAGCAGTACTTC	CASSYLGGGTDSYEQYF
TRBV9	TRBJ1-6	many	TRBD1	TGTGCCAGCAGCGTAGACAGGGGAGTGGATTCACCCCTCCACTTT	CASSVDRGVDSPLHF
TRBV4-3	TRBJ2-5	.	.	TGCGCCAGCAGCCGAGGAAGAGGGGAAGAGACCCAGTACTTC	CASSRGRGEETQYF
TRBV20-1	TRBJ1-1	many	.	TGCAGTGGGGTGTGGGGAAACACTGAAGCTTTCTTT	CSGVWGNTEAFF
TRBV7-6	TRBJ2-7	many	.	TGTGCCAGCAGCTTAGGTGTTGTTGACAACAGACTTACCTACGAGCAGTACTTC	CASSLGVVDNRLTYEQYF
TRBV6-1	TRBJ2-5	many	TRBD2	TGTGCCAGCAGACAGACTAGCACGCGGCAAGAGACCCAGTACTTC	CASRQTSTRQETQYF
TRBV5-1	TRBJ2-1	.	TRBD1	TGCGCCAGCAGCTTGGCCGTTGGGACAGGGAGGGTCGATGAGCAGTTCTTC	CASSLAVGTGRVDEQFF
TRBV7-8	TRBJ2-7	few	.	TGTGCCAGCAGCTCCCCGCATCGGTTTAGAAGCTCCTACGAGCAGTACTTC	CASSSPHRFRSSYEQYF
TRBV7-8	TRBJ2-3	many	TRBD1	TGTGCCAGCAGCTCCCCGGGACAGGGTAAAGATACGCAGTATTTT	CASSSPGQGKDTQYF
TRBV19	TRBJ1-1	few	.	TGTGCCAGTACCATGACATATATGAACACTGAAGCTTTCTTT	CASTMTYMNTEAFF
TRBV9	TRBJ2-5	many	.	TGTGCCAGCAGCGCAGGTGGAGCCCTAGGGGAGACCCAGTACTTC	CASSAGGALGETQYF
TRBV18	TRBJ2-1	.	.	TGTGCCAGCTCACCACCAAGTCAGGCAGGCCCCAGGGAGCAGTTCTTC	CASSPPSQAGPREQFF